The 15 T cell receptor beta chains below all came from one sample that was sequenced in a study of blood T cell repertoires in COVID-19. Assay used: immunoSEQ multiplex PCR; TCRdb lists only in-frame clones, some missing. The sample consists of roughly 90,000 clones, over 70% of them appearing once. Sequencing was carried out using peripheral blood. Receptors were obtained from a woman of 80 years or more with active or convalescent COVID-19.

This rearrangement joins TRBV5-1 to TRBJ1-2, with D possibly matching TRBD1 (5 bases). The CDR3 sequence is 13 residues long. The germline CDR1 and CDR2 sequences are SGHRS and YFSETQ. Trimming took 10 bases from V and 3 from J, leaving 16 bases between them. The CDR3 reads CARRGGGDYGYTF. The CDR3 DNA reads as TGCGCCCGCCGGGGTGGGGGGGACTATGGCTACACCTTC.

The chain combines TRBV11-2 with TRBJ1-1, with 8 bases identical to TRBD1. CDR3 size: 17 residues. The V gene's germline CDR1 is SGHAT and CDR2 FQNNGV. Trimming removed 0 bases from V and 0 bases from J; junction bases left unmatched: 6. CDR3 nucleotide sequence: TGTGCCAGCAGCTTAGACGGCAGGGGGCTCATGAACACTGAAGCTTTCTTT. This encodes CASSLDGRGLMNTEAFF.

This chain links TRBV19 with TRBJ1-6; D not certain. Per the germline V gene, CDR1 is LNHDA and CDR2 is SQIVND (reference sequence). Trimming pared 3 bases from V and 2 bases from J, leaving 14 bases between. CDR3 length: 17 residues. CDR3 DNA sequence: TGTGCCAGTAGTATGAGAGGGAGCCAAACCTATAATTCACCCCTCCACTTT. Translated: CASSMRGSQTYNSPLHF.

In DNA, the CDR3 is TGTGCCAGCAGTTACATTCCGGGACAGGGGGCACTTCAGTACTTC. It codes for CASSYIPGQGALQYF. The chain links TRBV6-2 or TRBV6-3 to TRBJ2-4; TRBD1 aligns across 12 bases. Germline V gene sequence: CDR1 MNHEY, CDR2 SVGEGT. V was pared by 2 bases and J by 11 bases, with 7 bases of the junction left unmatched. The CDR3 loop spans 15 amino acids.

The rearrangement links TRBV5-1 to TRBJ2-2; TRBD1 matches 7 bases. In germline, CDR1 is SGHRS, CDR2 YFSETQ. The CDR3 sequence is 14 residues long. The trim removed 4 bases at V and 6 bases at J, leaving 6 bases unmatched. The CDR3 sequence is CASSTPTGPGELFF. CDR3 sequence (DNA): TGCGCCAGCAGCACCCCGACAGGGCCCGGGGAGCTGTTTTTT.

The J gene is TRBJ2-2, the V gene TRBV5-4; no clear D. This CDR3 region has 14 residues. V gave up 4 bases and J gave up 6 bases, with 13 bases separating them. CDR1 is SGHNT and CDR2 is YYREEE in the germline V gene (reference sequence). CDR3 in DNA: TGTGCCAGCAGCCTGGGGTTCAGCGCCGGGGAGCTGTTTTTT. Protein: CASSLGFSAGELFF.

The V gene is TRBV7-2, the J gene TRBJ2-1; 7 bases line up with TRBD1. Unmatched junction bases numbered 2, after V lost 3 bases and J lost 6 bases. This CDR3 contains 13 residues. Germline V gives CDR1 SGHTA, CDR2 FQGNSA. This CDR3 is CASSLGQFNEQFF. CDR3 bases: TGTGCCAGCAGCTTGGGACAGTTCAATGAGCAGTTCTTC.

The chain carries TRBV7-2 and TRBJ2-5, with D perhaps matching TRBD2 (7 bases). This CDR3 comprises 14 residues. Looked up from germline, CDR1 is SGHTA and CDR2 is FQGNSA. V lost 5 bases to trimming and J lost 5 bases, with 15 bases between them. CDR3 sequence (DNA): TGTGCCAGCAGCCCGGGGGGCCAGCGGGAGACCCAGTACTTC. Residues: CASSPGGQRETQYF.

This chain links TRBV11-3 with TRBJ2-7; no clear D gene. With 2 bases removed from V and 0 bases from J, the gap between germline ends came to 2 bases. The CDR3 runs to 12 residues. Germline CDR1 and CDR2: SGHNT and YENEEA. The CDR3 reads CASSLLSYEQYF. The CDR3 DNA sequence: TGTGCCAGCAGCTTACTCTCCTACGAGCAGTACTTC.

This rearrangement joins TRBV18 to TRBJ1-1, with 8 positions matching TRBD1. The V gene end was trimmed by 1 base and the J gene end by 0 bases; junction bases not matched to a gene: 7. From germline, CDR1 is KGHSH and CDR2 LQKENI. CDR3 length equals 17 residues. For the CDR3, the DNA is TGTGCCAGCTCACCACGGGGACAGGCCAGGCTGAACACTGAAGCTTTCTTT. Translated, it gives CASSPRGQARLNTEAFF.

The gene calls are TRBV6-1 and TRBJ2-3, with TRBD2 identical over 9 bases. CDR1 is MNHNS, CDR2 SASEGT, per germline. J lost 5 bases, V lost 2 bases, and 5 bases had no gene match. The CDR3 runs to 15 residues. CDR3 protein: CASSEPGLAQDTQYF. CDR3 nucleotides: TGTGCCAGCAGTGAACCGGGACTAGCTCAAGATACGCAGTATTTT.

This chain joins TRBV5-1 and TRBJ2-3, with D possibly being TRBD2 (5 bases). Trimming took off 0 bases at V and 0 bases at J, with 11 bases between the two ends. This CDR3 is 16 amino acids long. Germline V gene data show CDR1 as SGHRS and CDR2 as YFSETQ. CDR3 nucleotide sequence: TGCGCCAGCAGCTTGGGTAGCGCCCCTAGCACAGATACGCAGTATTTT. Translation gives CASSLGSAPSTDTQYF.

The V call is TRBV28, the J call TRBJ2-7, with 11 positions matching TRBD2. CDR1 is MDHEN, CDR2 SYDVKM, per germline. J was trimmed by 3 bases and V by 6 bases; bases with no gene match: 7. This CDR3 is 15 amino acids long. The CDR3 loop is CASRFHTSGGYEQYF. The DNA for the CDR3 is TGTGCCAGCAGATTCCATACTAGCGGGGGCTACGAGCAGTACTTC.

The rearrangement uses TRBV7-2 and TRBJ1-2, with D possibly being TRBD1 (5 bases). CDR3 size: 14 residues. V shed 0 bases and J shed 7 bases, with 12 bases lying between them. Germline CDR1 is SGHTA and CDR2 is FQGNSA. In nucleotides, the CDR3 is TGTGCCAGCAGCTTAGCGTGGCAGGGCGGTGGCTACACCTTC. It encodes CASSLAWQGGGYTF.

The sample holds a few counts of this clone. V and J are TRBV5-1 and TRBJ2-2, with 7 bases aligning to TRBD1. The germline V gene has CDR1 SGHRS and CDR2 YFSETQ. This CDR3 contains 15 residues. Trimming at V came to 1 base and at J to 3 bases, leaving 3 bases not matched to a gene. The CDR3, as DNA: TGCGCCAGCAGCTTGCAAACAGGGGACACCGGGGAGCTGTTTTTT. Its translation: CASSLQTGDTGELFF.